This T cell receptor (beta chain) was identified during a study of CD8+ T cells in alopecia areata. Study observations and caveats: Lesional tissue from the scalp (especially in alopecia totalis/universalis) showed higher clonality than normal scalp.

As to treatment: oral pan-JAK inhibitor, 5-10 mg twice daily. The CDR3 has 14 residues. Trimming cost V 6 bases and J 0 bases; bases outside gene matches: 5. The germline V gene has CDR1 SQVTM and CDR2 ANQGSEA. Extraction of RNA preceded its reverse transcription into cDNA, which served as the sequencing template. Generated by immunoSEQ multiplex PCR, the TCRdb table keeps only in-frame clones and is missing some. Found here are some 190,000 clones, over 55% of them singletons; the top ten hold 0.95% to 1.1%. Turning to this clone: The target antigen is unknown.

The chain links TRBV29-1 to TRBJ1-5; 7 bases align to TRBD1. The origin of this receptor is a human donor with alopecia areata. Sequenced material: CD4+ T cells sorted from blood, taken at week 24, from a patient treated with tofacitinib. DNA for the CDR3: TGCAGCGTCGGGGACAGCCATAGCAATCAGCCCCAGCATTTT. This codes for CSVGDSHSNQPQHF.